These T cell receptor beta chains were read from a single sample in a study of radiation and T cells in renal cell carcinoma. The protocol was immunoSEQ multiplex PCR, while the TCRdb copy is restricted to in-frame clones and leaves out a portion. The sample shows some 140,000 clones, around nine tenths of them seen only once. Here the sequenced sample was blood, taken from a patient whose treatment included radiotherapy and nephrectomy. Receptors originate from a woman aged 50 to 60 with renal cell carcinoma. Both conserved end residues are part of each CDR3. A row's size may be missing; if present it is once, few, many or a size class.

TRBV6-5 13 - CASSYTGNYEQYF
TRBV4-2 16 - CASSRPGTGVNSPLHF
TRBV2 12 once CASSERGGEQYF
TRBV19 16 - CASRQTGGLGNQPQHF
TRBV6-1 12 few CASSERNSPLHF
TRBV11-2 14 - CASSDETGSYEQYF
TRBV4-2 15 - CASSQEEGGYTEAFF
TRBV5-1 15 once CASSLEGGQHTEAFF
TRBV5-1 13 once CASSRDQGEKLFF
TRBV6-6 13 few CASSYSVGDEQYF
TRBV7-8 17 - CASSPRDRGFSGNTIYF
TRBV7-9 17 - CASSFTGVRSSYNEQFF
TRBV20-1 11 - CSARDGPEQYF
TRBV11-1 15 - CASSLAGQVSYEQYF
TRBV10-1 13 - CASSYGQNTEAFF
TRBV5-1 15 - CASSSDSLNSYEQYF
TRBV19 14 - CASSPTTANEKLFF
TRBV6-6 14 - CASSYGDSNQPQHF
TRBV6-1 13 - CASSDGRNEKLFF
TRBV7-9 16 - CASSLGLAGDSDEQFF
TRBV11-3 13 - CASSLRSGETQYF
TRBV6-1 15 - CASSLRDRGNGELFF
TRBV30 14 once CAWTRTLSGTEAFF
TRBV7-3 14 - CASSSSGAWDTQYF
TRBV9 13 - CASTWTENYGYTF
TRBV6-5 14 - CASSYRGDGTEAFF
TRBV7-2 15 once CASSLTGTVTYEQYF
TRBV6-6 14 - CASSRGQGNSPLHF
TRBV6-1 15 - CASRDSPSGANVLTF
TRBV19 13 - CASSEGAQETQYF
TRBV7-9 15 - CASSFVGTGDYEQYF
TRBV7-2 15 - CASSSMSRVNTEAFF
TRBV7-9 13 - CASSGTSAGTQYF
TRBV27 16 - CASSLGRGGRGDTQYF
TRBV4-2 15 - CASSQPQGKNAGYTF
TRBV12-5 15 - CASGILAGQGKEQFF
TRBV19 13 - CASATWSNQPQHF
TRBV19 16 - CASSIDPGAPYQPQHF
TRBV15 14 - CATSRVASASGYTF
TRBV18 14 - CASSQQGAVEKLFF
TRBV19 13 - CASSDRGNTEAFF
TRBV5-8 15 once CASSFTGTGAYEQYF
TRBV7-2 14 - CASSLTGEVQPQHF
TRBV5-4 15 - CASSAVGGGYNEQFF
TRBV19 15 - CASSRGGQGWAEAFF
TRBV11-3 12 - CASSGDTGGQYF
TRBV5-4 14 - CASSQNAVHGGYTF
TRBV7-8 13 - CASSLDLVAMQFF
TRBV5-1 16 - CASSGITGKITGELFF
TRBV10-1 13 - CASSEQYQETQYF
TRBV9 16 - CASSVVVGSPTGELFF
TRBV19 15 - CASRPGARAPDTQYF